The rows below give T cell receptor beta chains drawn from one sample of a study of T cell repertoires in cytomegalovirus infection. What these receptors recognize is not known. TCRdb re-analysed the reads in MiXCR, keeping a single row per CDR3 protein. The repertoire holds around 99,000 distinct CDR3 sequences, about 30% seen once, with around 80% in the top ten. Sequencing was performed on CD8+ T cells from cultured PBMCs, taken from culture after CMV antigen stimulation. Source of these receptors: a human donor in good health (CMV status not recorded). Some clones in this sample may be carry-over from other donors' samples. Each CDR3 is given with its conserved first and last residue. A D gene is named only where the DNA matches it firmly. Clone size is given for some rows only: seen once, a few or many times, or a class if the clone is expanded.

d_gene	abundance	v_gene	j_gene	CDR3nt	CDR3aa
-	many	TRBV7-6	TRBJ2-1	TGTGCCAGCAGCCCCCCACTAGCTAGCTCCTACAATGAGCAGTTCTTC	CASSPPLASSYNEQFF
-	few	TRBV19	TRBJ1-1	TGTGCCAGTAGTGACAGTTCCTCAAACACTGAAGCTTTCTTT	CASSDSSSNTEAFF
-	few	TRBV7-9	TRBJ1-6	TGTGCCAGCAGCTTAAACCTGAGGGCCGAAGATTCACCCCTCCACTTT	CASSLNLRAEDSPLHF
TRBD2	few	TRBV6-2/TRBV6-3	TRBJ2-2	TGTGCCAGCAGTTATGGAGCGGGGGATTACACCGGGGAGCTGTTTTTT	CASSYGAGDYTGELFF
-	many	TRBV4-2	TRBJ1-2	TGTGCCAGCAGCCAAGATCCGCAGGGCAACTATGGCTACACCTTC	CASSQDPQGNYGYTF
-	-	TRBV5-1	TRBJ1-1	TGCGCCAGCAGCTTGGAAGTAATGAACACTGAAGCTTTCTTT	CASSLEVMNTEAFF
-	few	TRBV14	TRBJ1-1	TGTGCCAGCAGCCAAGATTCGGGGGCAAGCACTGAAGCTTTCTTT	CASSQDSGASTEAFF
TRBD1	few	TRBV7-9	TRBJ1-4	TGTGCCAGCAGCGCAGAACAGGGGGCGAATGAAAAACTGTTTTTT	CASSAEQGANEKLFF
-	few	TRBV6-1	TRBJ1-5	TGTGCCAGCAGTGAAGCGCCTTGGTCGGGGTATAGCAATCAGCCCCAGCATTTT	CASSEAPWSGYSNQPQHF
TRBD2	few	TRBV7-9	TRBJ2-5	TGTGCCAGCAGCCCAACCCCCGGGACTAGAAAAGAGACCCAGTACTTC	CASSPTPGTRKETQYF
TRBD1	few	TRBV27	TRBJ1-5	TGTGCCAGCAGGGACAGGCCTTTAGGACCCCAGCATTTT	CASRDRPLGPQHF
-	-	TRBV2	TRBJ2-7	TGTGCCAGCAGTGAAGGGCAGATCTACGAGCAGTACTTC	CASSEGQIYEQYF
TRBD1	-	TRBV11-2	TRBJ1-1	TGTGCCAGCAGCTTAAGACAGGGAGTTAATTTTATGAACACTGAAGCTTTCTTT	CASSLRQGVNFMNTEAFF
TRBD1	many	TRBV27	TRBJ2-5	TGTGCCAGCAGTTTAGAGGGGGCGCATGGGACCCAGTACTTC	CASSLEGAHGTQYF
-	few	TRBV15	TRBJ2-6	TGTGCCACCAGCGGACCGACAGTAAGCTCTGGGGCCAACGTCCTGACTTTC	CATSGPTVSSGANVLTF
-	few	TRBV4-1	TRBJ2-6	TGCGCCAGCAGCCAAGGGTACGGTAGCTCTGGGGCCAACGTCCTGACTTTC	CASSQGYGSSGANVLTF
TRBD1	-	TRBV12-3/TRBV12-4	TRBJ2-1	TGTGCCAGCAGTCCCCGGACAGGGGGCCAGGGCAATGAGCAGTTCTTC	CASSPRTGGQGNEQFF
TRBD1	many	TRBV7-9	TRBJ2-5	TGTGCCAGCAGCTTGCCGGGACAGGTGGAAGAGACCCAGTACTTC	CASSLPGQVEETQYF
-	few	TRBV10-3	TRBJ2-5	TGTGCCATCAGTGACAGGGAGAAGGTCCAAGAGACCCAGTACTTC	CAISDREKVQETQYF
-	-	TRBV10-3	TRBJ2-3	TGTGCCATCAGTGAGTCGAGTGGGCGAAGAGTTACGCAGTATTTT	CAISESSGRRVTQYF
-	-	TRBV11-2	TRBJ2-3	TGTGCCAGCACCTTATCAGATACGCAGTATTTT	CASTLSDTQYF
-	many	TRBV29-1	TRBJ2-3	TGCAGCGGACTACAGGGATCAACAGATACGCAGTATTTT	CSGLQGSTDTQYF
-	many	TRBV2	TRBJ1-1	TGTGCCAGCAGTGAAGCGGTGGGAAGGCGCACTGAAGCTTTCTTT	CASSEAVGRRTEAFF
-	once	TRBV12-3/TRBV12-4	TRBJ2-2	TGTGCCAGCAGTTTAGCCCAGACCACCGGGGAGCTGTTTTTT	CASSLAQTTGELFF
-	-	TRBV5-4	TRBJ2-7	TGTGCCAGCAGCCAAGACAACTACGAGCAGTACTTC	CASSQDNYEQYF
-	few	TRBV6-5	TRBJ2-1	TGTGCCAGCAGTTACCGGACCGGGACCCCGGCCTACAATGAGCAGTTCTTC	CASSYRTGTPAYNEQFF
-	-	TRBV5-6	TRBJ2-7	TGTGCCAGCAGTTTCCGGGCAGGGAGGTCCTACGAGCAGTACTTC	CASSFRAGRSYEQYF
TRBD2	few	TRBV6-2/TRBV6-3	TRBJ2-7	TGTGCCAGCAGTTACGAATCGGGAAGCGGGGGGGCCGCTGAGCAGTACTTC	CASSYESGSGGAAEQYF
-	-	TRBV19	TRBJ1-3	TGTGCCAGTAGTATTGGAGCCTTCGCTGGAAACACCATATATTTT	CASSIGAFAGNTIYF
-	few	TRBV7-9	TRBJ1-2	TGTGCCAGCAGCTTAGCAGTTACTAACTATGGCTACACCTTC	CASSLAVTNYGYTF
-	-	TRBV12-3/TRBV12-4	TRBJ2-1	TGTGCCAGCAGTTTAGCGGGACCGCAGGACGGGGATGAGCAGTTCTTC	CASSLAGPQDGDEQFF
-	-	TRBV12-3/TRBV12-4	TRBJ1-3	TGTGCCAGCAGTTTATTGGCGGTCAACTCTGGAAACACCATATATTTT	CASSLLAVNSGNTIYF